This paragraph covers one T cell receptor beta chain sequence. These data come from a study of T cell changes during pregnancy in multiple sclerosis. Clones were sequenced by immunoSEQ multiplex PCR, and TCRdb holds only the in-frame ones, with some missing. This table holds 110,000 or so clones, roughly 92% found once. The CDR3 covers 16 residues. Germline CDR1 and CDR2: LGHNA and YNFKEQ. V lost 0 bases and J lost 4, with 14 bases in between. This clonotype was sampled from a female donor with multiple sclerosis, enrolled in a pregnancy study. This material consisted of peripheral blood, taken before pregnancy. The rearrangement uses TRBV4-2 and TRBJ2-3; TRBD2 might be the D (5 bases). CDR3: CASSQDSASLSDTQYF. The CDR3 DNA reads TGTGCCAGCAGCCAAGATAGCGCCTCCCTCTCAGATACGCAGTATTTT.